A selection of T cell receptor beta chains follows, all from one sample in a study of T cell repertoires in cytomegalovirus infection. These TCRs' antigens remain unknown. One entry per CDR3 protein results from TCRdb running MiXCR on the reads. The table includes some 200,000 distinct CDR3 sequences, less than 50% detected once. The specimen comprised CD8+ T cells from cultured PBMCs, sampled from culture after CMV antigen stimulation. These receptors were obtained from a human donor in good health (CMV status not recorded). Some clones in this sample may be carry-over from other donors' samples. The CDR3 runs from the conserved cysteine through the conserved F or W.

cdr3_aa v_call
CASSQYRGLIEQYF TRBV23-1
CASSPHGGSGNEQFF TRBV7-3
CASSLDRNTGELFF TRBV12-3/TRBV12-4
CASSRRGTAPLGETQYF TRBV27
CASSQTGTANTGELFF TRBV7-8
CASINEGAFTEAFF TRBV19
CASSLAVVRVSYNEQFF TRBV11-2
CASSPPTGVETQYF TRBV7-6
CASSWTSGGARPTDTQYF TRBV7-6
CASSTPGIEQYF TRBV11-2
CASSSSAYNEQFF TRBV7-8
CASSFISAGHYEQYF TRBV27
CASRGRDPGDEQFF TRBV7-9
CASRVRDRANTEAFF TRBV6-4
CASSEDHLGTEAFF TRBV10-1
CASSSRTGGNTEAFF TRBV7-2
CASSHRLAGGDEQFF TRBV7-8
CASASGTSEDIQYF TRBV27
CASSLDNLARFF TRBV7-8
CASSGGTSGRYEQYF TRBV2
CASSFQGRGESEAFF TRBV7-8
CASSIAPQGEGANVLTF TRBV19
CASSAGSGSGNTIYF TRBV7-8
CATQRADSYEQYF TRBV6-5